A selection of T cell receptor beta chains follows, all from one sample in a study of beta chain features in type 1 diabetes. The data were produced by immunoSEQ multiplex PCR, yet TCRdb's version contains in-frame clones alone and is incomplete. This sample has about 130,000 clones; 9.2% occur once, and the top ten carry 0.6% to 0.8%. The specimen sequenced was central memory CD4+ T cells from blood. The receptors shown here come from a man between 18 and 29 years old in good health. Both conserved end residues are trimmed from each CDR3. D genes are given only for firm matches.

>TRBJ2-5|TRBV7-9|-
ASSPTGTGNQETQY
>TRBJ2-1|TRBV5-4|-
ASSPAIVLSNEQF
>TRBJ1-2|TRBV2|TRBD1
ASSPGQGQIMAGYT
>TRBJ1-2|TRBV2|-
ASSEGREAGYT
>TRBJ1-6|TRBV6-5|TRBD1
ASSYFPGQGSPLH
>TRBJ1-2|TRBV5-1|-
ASSDPGYGYT
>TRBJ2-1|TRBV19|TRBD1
ASSHRDRVYNEQF
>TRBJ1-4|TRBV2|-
ASSTDWNEKLF
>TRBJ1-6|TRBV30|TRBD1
AWSPGQSYNSPLH
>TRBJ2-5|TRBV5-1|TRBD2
ASSPRTSGGQETQY
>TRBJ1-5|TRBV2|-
ASSARGGNQPQH
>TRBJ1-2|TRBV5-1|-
ASSTAPDRNYGYT
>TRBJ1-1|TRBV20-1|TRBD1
GGQGDTEAF
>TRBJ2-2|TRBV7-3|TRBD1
ASSRGQGALPGELF
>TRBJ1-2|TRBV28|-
ASSLEAGRSGYT
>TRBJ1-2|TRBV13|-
ASSPRAGVYGYT
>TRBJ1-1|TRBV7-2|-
ASSLISRGGTEAF
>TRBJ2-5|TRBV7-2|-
ASSLRRGAGETQY
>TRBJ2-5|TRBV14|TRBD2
ASSQGTSGVRAQY
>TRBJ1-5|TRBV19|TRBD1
ASSKDRGGIQPQH
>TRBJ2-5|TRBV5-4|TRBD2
ASSLQRGLETQY
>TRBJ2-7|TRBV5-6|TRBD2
ASSLRGDYYEQY
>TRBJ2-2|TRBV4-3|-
ASSQDPRQNTGELF
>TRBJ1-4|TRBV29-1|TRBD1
SVAQGATGTNEKLF
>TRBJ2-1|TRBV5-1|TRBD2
ASSSLAGGFYEQF
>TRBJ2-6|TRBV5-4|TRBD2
ASSRPSGGAGANVLT
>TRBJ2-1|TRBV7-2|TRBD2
ASSLFVAGGGL
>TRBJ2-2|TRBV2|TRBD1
ASDRADTGELF
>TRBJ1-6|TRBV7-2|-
ASSLEGGRNSPLH
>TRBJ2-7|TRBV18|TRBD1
ASSPEGQVQY
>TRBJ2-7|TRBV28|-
ASSLSPLRAGLREQY
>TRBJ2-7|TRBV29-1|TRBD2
SVEGTSGGSHEQY
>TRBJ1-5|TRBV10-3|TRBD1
AISEGAGTGNNQPQH
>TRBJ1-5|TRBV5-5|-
ASMRSGQGSHSNQPQH
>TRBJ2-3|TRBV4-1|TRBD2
ASSLTSGGLRTDTQY
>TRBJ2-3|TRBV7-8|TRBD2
ASSIRSGGPADTQY
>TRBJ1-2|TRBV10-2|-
ASSETGRRGYT
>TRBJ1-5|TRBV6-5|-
ASSSKAGQGNQPQH
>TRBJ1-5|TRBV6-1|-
ASHPSGNSNQPQH
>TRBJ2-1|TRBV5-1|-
ASSLGEDEQF
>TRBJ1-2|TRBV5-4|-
ASSPDSIYGYT
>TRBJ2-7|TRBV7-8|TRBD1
ASSLAGQSVYEQY